The T cell receptor (beta chain) described here comes from a study of T cell responses to AZD1222 COVID-19 vaccine. Assay: immunoSEQ multiplex PCR; the TCRdb copy retains only in-frame clones and omits some. The profile covers approximately 99,000 clones, with roughly nine tenths appearing a single time and over 3% taken by the ten largest. Material: peripheral blood, obtained on day 0 of MenACWY control vaccination. This sequence was found in an adult in good health.

CDR3 in DNA: TGTGCCAGTGGGCAGGGTGTCTACGAGCAGTACTTC. It translates to CASGQGVYEQYF. The chain has TRBV19 and TRBJ2-7, with a tentative D call TRBD1 (5 bases). This CDR3 comprises 12 residues. V lost 8 bases and J lost 3, with 11 bases in between. CDR1 is LNHDA and CDR2 is SQIVND in the germline V gene (reference sequence).